This TCR beta chain was sequenced for a study of PD-1 blockade in classical Hodgkin lymphoma. All patients experienced relapse after autologous stem cell transplantation, and brentuximab vedotin exposure was variable. Libraries were prepared by immunoSEQ multiplex PCR; TCRdb keeps only in-frame clonotypes and omits some of them. The table lists 30,000 to 40,000 clones, 76% of them singletons. The CDR3 covers 14 residues. Trimming shortened V by 2 bases and J by 2 bases, and 10 bases separated the two germline ends. The germline V gene has CDR1 MNHEY and CDR2 SMNVEV (reference sequence). The starting material was peripheral blood mononuclear cells (PBMCs), obtained at baseline. The chain combines TRBV27 with TRBJ2-7; no reliable D call. The sequence came from a human donor with classical Hodgkin lymphoma. CDR3: CASSLNFLAYEQYF. CDR3 coding DNA: TGTGCCAGCAGTTTAAATTTCTTGGCCTACGAGCAGTACTTC.